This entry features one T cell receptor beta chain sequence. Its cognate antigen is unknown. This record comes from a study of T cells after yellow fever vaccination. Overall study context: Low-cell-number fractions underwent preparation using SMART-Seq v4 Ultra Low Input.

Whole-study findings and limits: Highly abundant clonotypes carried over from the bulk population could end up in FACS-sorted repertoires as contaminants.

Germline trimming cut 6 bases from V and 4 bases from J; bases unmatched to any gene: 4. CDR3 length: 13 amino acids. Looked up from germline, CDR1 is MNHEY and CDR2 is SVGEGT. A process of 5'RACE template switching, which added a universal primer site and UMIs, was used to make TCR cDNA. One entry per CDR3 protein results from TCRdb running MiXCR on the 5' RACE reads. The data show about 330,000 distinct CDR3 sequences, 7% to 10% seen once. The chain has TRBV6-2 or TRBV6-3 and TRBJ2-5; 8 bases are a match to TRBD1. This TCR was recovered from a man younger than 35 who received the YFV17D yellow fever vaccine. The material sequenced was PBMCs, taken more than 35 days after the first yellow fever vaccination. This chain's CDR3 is CASRTTGVETQYF. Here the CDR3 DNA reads TGTGCCAGCAGAACGACAGGGGTAGAGACCCAGTACTTC.